Below, 24 T cell receptor beta chains from the same sample are listed, as sequenced in a study of shared clonotypes between healthy human individuals. Generated by immunoSEQ multiplex PCR, the TCRdb table keeps only in-frame clones and is missing some. The sample has about 2 million clones; over 85% are singletons. Sequencing used naive CD4+ T cells sorted from blood. This sample's subset: CD45RA+ positively selected. These TCRs come from a man younger than 30 in good health.

A few counts support this clone. The chain has TRBV7-2 and TRBJ1-6, with 7 bases identical to TRBD1. The CDR3 loop spans 15 amino acids. J was trimmed by 10 bases and V by 2 bases; bases with no gene match: 8. Germline V gene lookup returns CDR1 SGHTA and CDR2 FQGNSA. The CDR3 sequence: CASSLNLVRGSPLHF. CDR3 in DNA: TGTGCCAGCAGCTTAAACTTGGTCAGGGGGTCACCCCTCCACTTT.

Note on this clone: The junction differs from germline at one of its ends, possibly a read error. The chain couples TRBV7-7 to TRBJ2-7, with D perhaps TRBD1 or TRBD2 (6 bases each). The CDR3 loop spans 15 amino acids. Germline CDR1 reads SSHAT; CDR2 reads FNYEAQ (reference sequence). CDR3 DNA: TGTGCTAGCAGCCCCCGAGGGGGGATGGGCTACGAGCAGTACTTC. It encodes CASSPRGGMGYEQYF.

DNA for the CDR3: TGCGCCAGCAGCTTGGGAGCTTCGATCGGCACCGGGGAGCTGTTTTTT. Translated, it gives CASSLGASIGTGELFF. The chain recombines TRBV5-1 with TRBJ2-2; no clear D gene. Germline loops: CDR1 SGHRS, CDR2 YFSETQ. This CDR3 is built from 16 residues. V lost 0 bases and J 4 bases, leaving 13 bases between the germline ends.

The chain recombines TRBV4-3 with TRBJ2-1, with D possibly matching TRBD2 (5 bases). This CDR3 has 12 amino acids. The germline V and J ends were trimmed by 4 bases and 10 bases, with 11 bases remaining between them. CDR1 and CDR2 (germline): LGHNA, YSLEER. CDR3 loop: CASSPRVGEQFF. The CDR3 region has the DNA TGCGCCAGCAGCCCGAGGGTCGGGGAGCAGTTCTTC.

This sequence joins TRBV10-1 and TRBJ2-1, with 12 bases that match TRBD2. The CDR3 contains 14 residues. Trimming cost V 6 bases and J 6 bases; bases outside gene matches: 3. Germline CDR1 and CDR2: WNHNN and SYGVQD (reference sequence). CDR3 coding DNA: TGCGCCAGCAGCACGGGACTAGCGGGCAATGAGCAGTTCTTC. Translation gives CASSTGLAGNEQFF.

This clone turned up a few times. The CDR3 DNA sequence: TGTGCCAGCTCAGCTGGACAGTCCGGCTACACCTTC. Translating it yields CASSAGQSGYTF. V and J are TRBV18 and TRBJ1-2; the D gene is possibly TRBD1 (6 bases). The CDR3 totals 12 residues. V lost 5 bases to trimming and J lost 8 bases, with 12 bases between them. Germline CDR1 and CDR2: KGHSH and LQKENI.

This clone appeared once. The chain joins TRBV11-3 to TRBJ2-1; 7 bases agree with TRBD2. From germline, CDR1 is SGHNT and CDR2 YENEEA. Germline trimming cut 4 bases from V and 8 bases from J; bases unmatched to any gene: 17. The CDR3 is made up of 17 amino acids. DNA for the CDR3: TGTGCCAGCAGCTCCGGGGGGAGGGTACCTACCGGGGATGAGCAGTTCTTC. Its translation: CASSSGGRVPTGDEQFF.

This clone has just one count. V is TRBV15 and J is TRBJ2-3; D is unresolved. This CDR3 comprises 15 residues. Germline loops: CDR1 LNHNV, CDR2 YYDKDF (reference sequence). V was clipped by 0 bases and J by 2 bases, with 9 bases between them. The CDR3: CATSREAAATDTQYF. The CDR3 DNA sequence: TGTGCCACCAGCAGAGAAGCCGCTGCCACAGATACGCAGTATTTT.

The CDR3 region has the DNA TGTGCCAGCAGCCGGACTAGCGGGAGTATACCCTACGAGCAGTACTTC. Protein product: CASSRTSGSIPYEQYF. The chain couples TRBV5-4 to TRBJ2-7; 13 nucleotides align to TRBD2. This CDR3 has 16 amino acids. Germline lookup yields CDR1 SGHNT and CDR2 YYREEE (reference sequence). The V gene end was trimmed by 4 bases and the J gene end by 2 bases; junction bases not matched to a gene: 6.

This clone was detected once. V gene TRBV7-9 combines with J gene TRBJ2-1; TRBD2 matches at 11 bases. J lost 0 bases, V lost 5 bases, and 6 bases had no gene match. This CDR3 has 17 amino acids. Germline V gene data show CDR1 as SEHNR and CDR2 as FQNEAQ (reference sequence). The DNA for the CDR3 is TGTGCCAGCAGCCCTATAGCGGGGGGGAACTCCTACAATGAGCAGTTCTTC. Its translation is CASSPIAGGNSYNEQFF.

The chain is built from TRBV5-1 and TRBJ2-7; D unclear. Germline CDR1 SGHRS, CDR2 YFSETQ. This CDR3 is built from 13 residues. Trimming removed 0 bases from V and 3 bases from J, with 7 bases in between. The CDR3 DNA follows: TGCGCCAGCAGCTTGGCCGTGCTCTACGAGCAGTACTTC. Its translation: CASSLAVLYEQYF.

CDR3 sequence (DNA): TGTGCCAGCAGTGAAACTGGCCGGGATAATTCACCCCTCCACTTT. This sequence encodes CASSETGRDNSPLHF. The chain links TRBV25-1 to TRBJ1-6; no firm D call. Looked up from germline, CDR1 is MGHDK and CDR2 is SYGVNS. The CDR3 is 15 residues long. Trimming cost V 2 bases and J 5 bases, with 10 bases left between them.

Concerning this clone itself: At the DNA level, this CDR3 is encoded by other sequences in the same sample as well. The rearrangement links TRBV30 to TRBJ1-5; D unresolved. This CDR3 region has 15 residues. CDR1 and CDR2 (germline): GTSNPN, SVGIG (reference sequence). Trimming left V 0 bases short and J 0 bases short, with 9 bases between. The CDR3 reads CAWSVGGSSNQPQHF. The CDR3 DNA follows: TGTGCCTGGAGTGTAGGCGGCAGTAGCAATCAGCCCCAGCATTTT. Variable domain in full (rest from reference TRBV30 and TRBJ1-5): SQTIHQWPATLVQPVGSPLSLECTVEGTSNPNLYWYRQAAGRGLQLLFYSVGIGQISSEVPQNLSASRPQDRQFILSSKKLLLSDSGFYLCAWSVGGSSNQPQHFGDGTRLSIL.

The chain is built from TRBV5-8 and TRBJ1-2; 9 nucleotides line up with TRBD1. The length of the CDR3 is 18 residues. With V trimmed by 6 bases and J by 3 bases, 18 bases remained unmatched. CDR1 and CDR2 from the germline V gene are SGHTS and YDEGEE. CDR3 DNA: TGTGCCAGCACCCCGCGGACCGGGACAGGGAGGAGCGACTATGGCTACACCTTC. It yields the protein CASTPRTGTGRSDYGYTF.

Details on this clone: This CDR3 is also generated by other DNA sequences in the sample. This chain uses TRBV6-5 with TRBJ2-3; no definite D call. V dropped 6 bases and J dropped 0 bases, with 7 bases sitting between them. CDR3 length: 13 residues. Germline CDR1 reads MNHEY; CDR2 reads SVGAGI. CDR3 loop: CASRRLSTDTQYF. CDR3 sequence (DNA): TGTGCCAGCAGACGACTTAGCACAGATACGCAGTATTTT.

This clone has a handful of counts. The chain has TRBV7-8 and TRBJ2-3, with 10 bases matching TRBD2. Germline trimming cut 2 bases from V and 8 bases from J; bases unmatched to any gene: 10. Germline V gene data show CDR1 as SGHVS and CDR2 as FQNEAQ. This CDR3 comprises 16 residues. The CDR3 loop is CASSLRTSGPVGTQYF. CDR3 sequence (DNA): TGTGCCAGCAGCTTAAGGACTAGCGGTCCAGTCGGTACGCAGTATTTT.

V usage is TRBV5-3 and J usage is TRBJ1-1; 7 bases are a match to TRBD1. TRBV5-3 has ORF status, its function being uncertain. The CDR3 has 15 amino acids. The junction had 4 bases not matched to a gene; V was cut back by 0 bases and J by 2 bases. The CDR3 DNA reads TGTGCCAGAAGCTTGGACAGGGGCCGTAACACTGAAGCTTTCTTT. Protein product: CARSLDRGRNTEAFF.

The CDR3 here is CASSPGLSEQYF. The CDR3 coding sequence is TGTGCCAGCAGCCCCGGGTTGAGCGAGCAGTACTTC. This chain joins TRBV7-9 and TRBJ2-7; no firm D call. Germline CDR1 SEHNR, CDR2 FQNEAQ (reference sequence). The CDR3 is made up of 12 amino acids. V lost 5 bases to trimming and J lost 6 bases, with 11 bases between them.

V is TRBV14 and J is TRBJ1-2; 10 nucleotides match TRBD1. Trimming at V came to 4 bases and at J to 3 bases, leaving 5 bases not matched to a gene. Germline values: CDR1 SGHDN, CDR2 FVKESK. The CDR3 covers 15 residues. CDR3 sequence reads: CASSPGQGRYYGYTF. The CDR3 DNA sequence: TGTGCCAGCAGCCCGGGACAGGGGCGATACTATGGCTACACCTTC.

J is TRBJ2-5 and V is TRBV7-8; D gene ambiguous. The CDR3 totals 12 residues. CDR1 and CDR2 from the germline V gene are SGHVS and FQNEAQ. V was pared by 2 bases and J by 4 bases, with 5 bases between. The CDR3 loop reads CASSLSSETQYF. Written as DNA, the CDR3 is TGTGCCAGCAGCTTATCGTCAGAGACCCAGTACTTC. Full variable domain (missing parts from reference TRBV7-8 and TRBJ2-5): GAGVSQSPRYKVAKRGQDVALRCDPISGHVSLFWYQQALGQGPEFLTYFQNEAQLDKSGLPSDRFFAERPEGSVSTLKIQRTQQEDSAVYLCASSLSSETQYFGPGTRLLVL.

This clone was observed a single time. DNA of the CDR3: TGTGCCAGCACTATTACCGGGACAGCCAGCGAGCAGTACTTC. Translating gives CASTITGTASEQYF. The chain employs TRBV6-1 and TRBJ2-7; TRBD1 matches at 7 bases. Germline V gene sequence: CDR1 MNHNS, CDR2 SASEGT. The CDR3 extends over 14 amino acids. V shed 7 bases and J 6 bases; nucleotides not matched to a gene: 12.

This chain links TRBV18 with TRBJ1-5, with unresolved D. V gave up 1 base and J gave up 2 bases, with 12 bases separating them. The CDR3 runs to 16 residues. Germline assignment: CDR1 KGHSH and CDR2 LQKENI. In DNA, the CDR3 is TGTGCCAGCTCACCACAAGGTCAACCGGGCAATCAGCCCCAGCATTTT. Translating gives CASSPQGQPGNQPQHF.

The genes are TRBV10-3 and TRBJ2-7; possibly TRBD2 for D (5 bases). The germline V gene has CDR1 ENHRY and CDR2 SYGVKD. Trimming pared 5 bases from V and 2 bases from J, leaving 10 bases between. The CDR3 runs 13 residues. The CDR3: CAISSGVAYEQYF. CDR3 nucleotide sequence: TGTGCCATCAGTAGCGGAGTCGCCTACGAGCAGTACTTC.

The chain couples TRBV28 to TRBJ1-1, with D uncertain. The germline V and J ends were trimmed by 3 bases and 8 bases, with 10 bases remaining between them. Germline V gene data show CDR1 as MDHEN and CDR2 as SYDVKM. The CDR3 consists of 12 residues. CDR3 in amino acids: CASSLRAGEAFF. The CDR3, as DNA: TGTGCCAGCAGTTTGAGGGCCGGGGAAGCTTTCTTT.